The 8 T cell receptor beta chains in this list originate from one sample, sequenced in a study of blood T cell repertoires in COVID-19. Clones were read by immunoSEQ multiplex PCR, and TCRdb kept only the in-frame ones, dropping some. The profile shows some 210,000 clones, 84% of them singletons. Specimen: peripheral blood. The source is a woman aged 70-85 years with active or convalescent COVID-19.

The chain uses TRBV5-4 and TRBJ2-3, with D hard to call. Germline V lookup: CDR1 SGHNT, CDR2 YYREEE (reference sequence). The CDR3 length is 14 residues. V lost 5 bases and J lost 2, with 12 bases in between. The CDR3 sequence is CASSLTMVTDTQYF. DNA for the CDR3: TGTGCCAGCAGTCTCACTATGGTCACAGATACGCAGTATTTT.

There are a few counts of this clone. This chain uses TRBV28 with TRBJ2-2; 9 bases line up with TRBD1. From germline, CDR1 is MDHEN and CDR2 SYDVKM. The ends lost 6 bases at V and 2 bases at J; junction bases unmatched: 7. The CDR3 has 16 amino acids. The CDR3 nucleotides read TGTGCCAGCAGGGGGACGGGACAGGGTAACACCGGGGAGCTGTTTTTT. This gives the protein CASRGTGQGNTGELFF.

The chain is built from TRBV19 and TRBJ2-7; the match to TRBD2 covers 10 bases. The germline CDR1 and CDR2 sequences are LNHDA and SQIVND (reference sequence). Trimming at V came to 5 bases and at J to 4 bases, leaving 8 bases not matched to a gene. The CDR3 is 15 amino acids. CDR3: CASSWRASGSYEQYF. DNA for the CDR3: TGTGCCAGTAGTTGGCGGGCTAGCGGGAGTTACGAGCAGTACTTC. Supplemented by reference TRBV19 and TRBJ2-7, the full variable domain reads DGGITQSPKYLFRKEGQNVTLSCEQNLNHDAMYWYRQDPGQGLRLIYYSQIVNDFQKGDIAEGYSVSREKKESFPLTVTSAQKNPTAFYLCASSWRASGSYEQYFGPGTRLTVT.

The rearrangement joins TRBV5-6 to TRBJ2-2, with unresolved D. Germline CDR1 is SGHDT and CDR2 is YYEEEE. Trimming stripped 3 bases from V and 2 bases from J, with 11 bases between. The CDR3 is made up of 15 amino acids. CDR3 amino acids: CASSSGWINTGELFF. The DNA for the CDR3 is TGTGCCAGCAGCTCCGGGTGGATAAACACCGGGGAGCTGTTTTTT. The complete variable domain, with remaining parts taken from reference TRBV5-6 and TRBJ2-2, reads DAGVTQSPTHLIKTRGQQVTLRCSPKSGHDTVSWYQQALGQGPQFIFQYYEEEERQRGNFPDRFSGHQFPNYSSELNVNALLLGDSALYLCASSSGWINTGELFFGEGSRLTVL.

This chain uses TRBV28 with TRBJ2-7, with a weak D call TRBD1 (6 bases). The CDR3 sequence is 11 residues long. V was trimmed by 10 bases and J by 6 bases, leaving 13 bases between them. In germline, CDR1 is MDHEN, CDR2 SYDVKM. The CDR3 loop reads CAITGRVEQYF. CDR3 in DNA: TGTGCCATCACAGGGCGGGTCGAGCAGTACTTC.

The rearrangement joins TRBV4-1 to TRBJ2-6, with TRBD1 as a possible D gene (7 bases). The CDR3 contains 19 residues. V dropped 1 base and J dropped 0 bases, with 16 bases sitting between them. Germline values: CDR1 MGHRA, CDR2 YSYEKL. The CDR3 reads CASSQGRGQSPSGANVLTF. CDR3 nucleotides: TGCGCCAGCAGCCAAGGGAGGGGACAGAGCCCCTCTGGGGCCAACGTCCTGACTTTC.

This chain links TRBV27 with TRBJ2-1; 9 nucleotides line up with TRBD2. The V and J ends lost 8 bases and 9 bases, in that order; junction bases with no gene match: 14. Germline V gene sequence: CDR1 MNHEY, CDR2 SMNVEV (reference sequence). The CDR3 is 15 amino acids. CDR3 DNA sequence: TGTGCCAGCGTGTTACTTGCGGGAGGGCCGAGTGAGCAGTTCTTC. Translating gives CASVLLAGGPSEQFF.

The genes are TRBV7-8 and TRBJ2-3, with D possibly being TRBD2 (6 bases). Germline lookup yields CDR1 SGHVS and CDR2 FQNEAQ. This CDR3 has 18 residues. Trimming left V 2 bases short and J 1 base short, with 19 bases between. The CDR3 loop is CASSLTPRNGRGTDTQYF. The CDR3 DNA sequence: TGTGCCAGCAGCTTAACCCCAAGGAACGGGAGAGGCACAGATACGCAGTATTTT.